Below, one T cell receptor beta chain is given with its context. This receptor's antigen is unknown. Qualities for individual bases were not recorded, and no much larger clone is one base off. This sample stems from a study of cytomegalovirus exposure and HLA in healthy donors (dated by TCRdb to the late 2010s). Study-level background: According to an earlier analysis of a few hundred of the donors, 150 million to 200 million T cells yielded 117 million unique TCR beta sequences and approximately 300 Gb of sequence data. Rather than drawing on any new phenotypic data, the later analysis identified candidate immune exposures from TCR beta sequences and the way those sequences occurred across donors. A later analysis re-analyzed previously published TCR beta repertoires from roughly 600 donors and added high-resolution HLA genotyping to study TCR occurrence patterns. Donor age, sex, ethnicity and CMV serostatus were collected together with the repertoire data. Among a few hundred genotyped donors of the cohort, an average of approximately 240,000 unique TCR beta nucleotide sequences were sequenced per donor, roughly 20% of them non-productive. In addition to the first cohort of 650 to 800 subjects, a separate validation cohort of some 120 different subjects was used. In a later genetic analysis, genome-wide SNP genotypes for about three fifths of the roughly 670 donors were used, and that subset was treated as a discovery cohort. An early release that covered about 600 HLA-typed donors contained approximately 320 gigabases of sequencing data and tens of millions of unique TCR sequences. In an earlier analysis of 550 to 700 of the donors, high-throughput TCR beta sequencing was used to judge whether each TCR beta V gene segment behaved as functional or pseudogenic. To predict cytomegalovirus infection status, the study combined high-throughput TCR immunosequencing, statistical association of individual TCRs with disease status, and machine learning. Of the approximately 400 genotyped donors, 65% to 90% fell in the genetic ancestry cluster associated with self-reported Caucasian donors. Typing coverage varied by locus: about 629-640 donors for A, B, C, DRB1 and DQB1; roughly 520 for DQA1; about 600 for DPA1; 450 to 480 for DPB1. The study profiled the T cell repertoires of 550 to 700 subjects by immunosequencing and related them to cytomegalovirus serostatus. HLA typing covered class I and class II loci at four-digit resolution. Every discovery cohort repertoire had been produced on one sequencing platform. Five DR-DQ haplotypes were treated as single units for association and clustering because of strong linkage in the cohort. The study was designed to test whether signatures of past pathogen exposure could be identified by cataloging public T cell receptors.

The germline V gene specifies SGHRS as CDR1 and YFSETQ as CDR2. At the junction V is shortened by 0 bases and J by 4 bases; bases outside the gene matches: 4. The CDR3 has 15 amino acids, counting the end cysteine and phenylalanine. The retained sequence is limited to the CDR3, 45 bases, with the frame set at the first base. In total, around 600 healthy bone marrow donors made up the cohort. All cohort members were sampled while nominally healthy, although unrecorded immune exposures were likely present. The donor tested CMV seronegative, placing the donor among the 300 to 400 seronegative members of the cohort. A peripheral blood sample was provided by each donor, and peripheral blood mononuclear cells were used for TCR beta sequencing. Genomic DNA was extracted from the blood cell samples with the Qiagen DNeasy Blood Extraction Kit. Library construction relied on the immunoSEQ multiplex PCR assay. A mixture of 60 forward primers for TCR Vbeta segments and 13 reverse primers for TCR Jbeta segments was used in the multiplex PCR. A multiplex PCR assay on genomic DNA amplified the CDR3 region of rearranged TCR beta genes. The Illumina HiSeq System was used to sequence the amplified TCR beta libraries as 87-base-pair reads. The study's processing was this. In a later analysis, some 80 million unique TCR beta chains were counted across the roughly 610 repertoires, and about 9.9 million of these chains were shared by at least two donors. To remove PCR and sequencing errors, raw reads were error-corrected and collapsed into unique sequences using a nearest-neighbor algorithm that merged closely related sequences. CDR3 sequences were aligned to IMGT reference sequences to assign V, D and J gene segments. For a sequence to be retained, a match of at least six nucleotides to both a V gene segment and a J gene segment was required. Rearrangements were called productive when the CDR3 lacked stop codons and stayed in frame with V and J; all others were non-productive. CDR3 was defined according to IMGT convention as the region running from the second conserved V-encoded cysteine to the conserved J-encoded phenylalanine. Sequences without an unambiguous match to a single V gene segment were excluded from the earlier analysis of several hundred of the donors. In an earlier analysis of several hundred of the donors, a V segment was called functional when productive rearrangements were above 56.7%, and segregating when the standard deviation between donors exceeded 5%. A statistical classification framework was built to diagnose cytomegalovirus status from the catalog of TCR beta chain sequences. A later analysis assigned V and J genes by comparing TCR nucleotide sequences with IMGT/GENE-DB human TR gene sequences. Using the TCRdist pipeline, a later analysis assigned CDR3 sequences along with most-parsimonious VDJ recombination scenarios. A later analysis defined each TCR beta chain by its CDR3 amino acid sequence plus V-gene family, and excluded reads lacking a unique V-gene family. A later analysis removed 592 highly shared, low-generation-probability nucleotide sequences to deal with suspected cross-contamination and a sequencing artifact. In a later analysis, a clonal expansion index was calculated for each public chain from normalized within-repertoire ranks of inferred template counts. Generation probabilities in a later analysis came from a VDJ recombination model fitted to out-of-frame rearrangements, and those results were checked against IGoR. A later analysis scored TCR-TCR, TCR-HLA and TCR-CMV co-occurrence with hypergeometric tests, applying a repertoire-size bias correction to TCR pairs. A later analysis estimated false discovery rates by permuting HLA or CMV assignments 20 times. A later analysis grouped co-occurring TCRs with DBSCAN, adding TCRdist sequence similarity when clustering within HLA-allele-positive subsets. Repertoires with fewer than 30,000 or more than 120,000 public chains, plus five repertoires with anomalous nucleotide sharing, were excluded from co-occurrence clustering. TCRdb retrieved this table from immuneACCESS and kept in-frame rearrangements only. Not all clones are present; in checked studies, unresolved V genes account for under half, and no reason is known for the remainder. V and J calls and clone size are copied from that table; D and trimming were computed from the DNA. Here the sample has about 190,000 clones; about 84% occur a single time. About 3.8% of the sample is held by the ten biggest clonotypes.

The full study reports these points: In a later genetic analysis, fewer N-insertions in productive TCRs were reported among donors in an Asian-associated ancestry cluster than the approximately 630-donor mean. In vitro tests confirmed that three of the cytomegalovirus-associated TCR beta chains recognize cytomegalovirus antigens. Correlated functional status among segregating V segments might be attributable to linkage disequilibrium, but an unknown experimental factor could not be ruled out. Broadly in line with IMGT annotations, most TCR beta V segments showed up in productive rearrangements about 87% or about 30% of the time in an earlier analysis of several hundred of the donors. In a later analysis, TCR association rates were found to vary across HLA loci, with the most associated TCRs seen for DRB1 alleles and the fewest for HLA-C alleles. At a false discovery rate of 0.05, a later analysis linked 16,000 or so TCR beta sequences to specific HLA alleles. In a later analysis, HLA-associated TCR beta chains showed more clonal expansion and lower generation probabilities than non-associated chains that were equally common. A further reported finding was that TCR beta sequences accurately predicted the HLA-A and HLA-B alleles for most subjects in the first cohort. The classifier was reported to diagnose cytomegalovirus status with high specificity and sensitivity in both the original cohort and the validation cohort. HLA typing was unavailable for some donors at each locus, so association tests used only the typed subset. The cohort was sequenced for TCR beta chains only, and without alpha or paired-chain data the features that could be detected were limited. Roughly uniform sequencing depth across donors was assumed in presence/absence analyses, although this assumption may not hold. Some IMGT-functional V segments, including TRBV6-2 and TRBV6-3, could not be told apart with the 87-base-pair reads, so those segments were excluded. In a later analysis, most CMV-associated TCR beta chains were found to appear HLA-restricted, with HLA associations seemingly driven largely by CMV exposure. In the study, around 160 TCR beta chains were listed as associated with cytomegalovirus. Immune exposure information for the cohort was limited to CMV serostatus. The authors suggested that the approach could potentially be generalized to other disease states and immunological phenotypes. Most TCR sequences were observed very rarely across donors, whereas some public TCRs were present in many individuals. When HLA alleles, especially DR and DQ, strongly co-occurred, TCR associations were difficult to assign to individual alleles. V-gene and J-gene trimming of TCR beta chains was associated with a missense DCLRE1C variant in a later genetic analysis, and the association was replicated in an independent cohort. Because counts were too low, more than 15 rarely observed V segments, including chromosome 9 orphons, were left out of the earlier analysis of 500 to 650 of the donors. A later analysis reported that several top co-occurrence clusters appeared linked to parvovirus B19, influenza, CMV and Epstein-Barr virus. A cluster of highly shared sequence variants was judged likely to represent a technical artifact of the sequencing pipeline.

Sequencing was carried out using PBMCs. The chain uses TRBV5-1 and TRBJ2-1, with 7 bases in between that match TRBD2. This clonotype originated in a man over 45 in good health and CMV-seronegative. The sequenced DNA: TGCGCCAGCAGCTTGGGTGGACTAGAATACAATGAGCAGTTCTTC. Its product reads: CASSLGGLEYNEQFF. Here the CDR3 is joined to the reference TRBV5-1 and TRBJ2-1 genes, and the full variable domain is: KAGVTQTPRYLIKTRGQQVTLSCSPISGHRSVSWYQQTPGQGLQFLFEYFSETQRNKGNFPGRFSGRQFSNSRSEMNVSTLELGDSALYLCASSLGGLEYNEQFFGPGTRLTVL.